Included here is one T cell receptor (beta chain) sequence, with context. Its target is not known. This CDR3 is 18 amino acids long. These data originate in a study of vaccination effects on CD4 cells after COVID-19. Study findings and constraints: Infection- and vaccine-induced clones contracted markedly late after vaccination.

Clones were read by immunoSEQ multiplex PCR, and TCRdb kept only the in-frame ones, dropping some. In the table there are fewer than 25,000 clones, 72% of which are singletons. With the ViraFEST assay, the study expanded antigen-specific CD4+ T cells using viral peptide pools, then sequenced them. Once cultured for roughly nine days, the cells underwent separation to obtain CD4+ T cells. Vaccination of participants consisted of two doses of either the BNT162b2 or mRNA-1273 vaccine. The material sequenced was CD4+ T cells from PBMCs cultured with HCoV-NL63 spike peptides, taken after COVID-19 vaccination. V is TRBV21-1 and J is TRBJ2-1; the table's D gene call, TRBD1, was not cross checked with the DNA. TRBV21-1 is marked as a pseudogene. This receptor was taken from a human donor who received a COVID-19 vaccine. The CDR3 protein is CASSKSSGGQAPYNEQFF. DNA for the CDR3: TGTGCCAGCAGCAAATCTTCGGGGGGACAGGCTCCCTACAATGAGCAGTTCTTC.